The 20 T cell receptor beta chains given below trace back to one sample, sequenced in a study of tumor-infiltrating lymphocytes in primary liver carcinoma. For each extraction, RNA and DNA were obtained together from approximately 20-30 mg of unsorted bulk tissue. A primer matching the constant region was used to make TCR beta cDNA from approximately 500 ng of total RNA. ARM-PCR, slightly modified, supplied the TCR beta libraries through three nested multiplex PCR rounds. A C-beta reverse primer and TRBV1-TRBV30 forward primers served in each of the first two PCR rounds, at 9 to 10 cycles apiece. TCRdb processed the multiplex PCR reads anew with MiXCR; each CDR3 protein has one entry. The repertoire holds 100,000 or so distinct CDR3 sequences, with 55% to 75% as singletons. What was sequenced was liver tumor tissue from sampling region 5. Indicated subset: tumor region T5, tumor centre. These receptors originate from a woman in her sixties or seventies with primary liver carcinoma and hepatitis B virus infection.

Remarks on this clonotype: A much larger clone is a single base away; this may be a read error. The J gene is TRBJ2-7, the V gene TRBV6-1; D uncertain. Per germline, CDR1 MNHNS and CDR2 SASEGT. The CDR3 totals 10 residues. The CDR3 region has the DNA TGTACCAGCATGTCCTACGAGCAGTACTTC. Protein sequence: CTSMSYEQYF.

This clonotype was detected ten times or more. In DNA, the CDR3 is TGTGCCAGCAGTAACCCAGGGGGCATGAAGACCCAGTACTTC. This sequence encodes CASSNPGGMKTQYF. The chain combines TRBV28 with TRBJ2-5; 8 bases are shared with TRBD1. CDR3 length equals 14 residues. CDR1 is MDHEN, CDR2 SYDVKM, per germline. V shed 5 bases, J shed 6 bases, and the junction held 8 bases outside the gene matches. The variable domain in full, completed from reference TRBV28 and TRBJ2-5, reads DVKVTQSSRYLVKRTGEKVFLECVQDMDHENMFWYRQDPGLGLRLIYFSYDVKMKEKGDIPEGYSVSREKKERFSLILESASTNQTSMYLCASSNPGGMKTQYFGPGTRLLVL.

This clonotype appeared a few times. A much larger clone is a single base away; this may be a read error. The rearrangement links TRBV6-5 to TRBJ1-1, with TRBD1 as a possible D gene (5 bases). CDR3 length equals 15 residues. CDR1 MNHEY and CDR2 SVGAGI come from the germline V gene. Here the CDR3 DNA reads TGTACCAGCAGTTTTAGGGGTGAGGTGAACACTGAAGCTTTCTTT. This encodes CTSSFRGEVNTEAFF.

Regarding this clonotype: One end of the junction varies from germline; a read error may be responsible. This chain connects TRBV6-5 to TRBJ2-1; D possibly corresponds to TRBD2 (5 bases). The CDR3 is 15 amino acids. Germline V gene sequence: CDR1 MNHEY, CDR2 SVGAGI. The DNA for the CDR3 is TGTGCCAGCAGTCCAAAATGGGTAGACTACAATGAGCAGTTCTTT. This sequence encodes CASSPKWVDYNEQFF.

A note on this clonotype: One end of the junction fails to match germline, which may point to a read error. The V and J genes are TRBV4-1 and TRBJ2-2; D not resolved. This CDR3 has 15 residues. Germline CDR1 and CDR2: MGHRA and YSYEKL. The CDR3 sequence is CACSQPITPRGELFF. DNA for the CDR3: TGCGCCTGCAGCCAACCTATCACCCCCCGCGGGGAGCTGTTTTTT.

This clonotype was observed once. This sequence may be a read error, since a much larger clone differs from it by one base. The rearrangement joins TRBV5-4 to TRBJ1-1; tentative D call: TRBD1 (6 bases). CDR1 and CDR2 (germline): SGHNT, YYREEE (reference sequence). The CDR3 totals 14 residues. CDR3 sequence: CASSLDRERTEDFF. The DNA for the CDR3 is TGTGCCAGCAGCTTGGACAGGGAGAGGACTGAAGATTTCTTT.

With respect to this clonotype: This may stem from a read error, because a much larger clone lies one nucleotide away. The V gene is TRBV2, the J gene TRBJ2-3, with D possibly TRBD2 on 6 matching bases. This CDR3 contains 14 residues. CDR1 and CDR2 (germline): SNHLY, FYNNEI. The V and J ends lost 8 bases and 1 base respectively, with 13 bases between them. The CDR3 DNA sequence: TGTGCCAGCGCGAGGGCTAGCGGCACAGATACGCAGTATTTT. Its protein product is CASARASGTDTQYF. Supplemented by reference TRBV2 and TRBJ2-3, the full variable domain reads EPEVTQTPSHQVTQMGQEVILRCVPISNHLYFYWYRQILGQKVEFLVSFYNNEISEKSEIFDDQFSVERPDGSNFTLKIRSTKLEDSAMYFCASARASGTDTQYFGPGTRLTVL.

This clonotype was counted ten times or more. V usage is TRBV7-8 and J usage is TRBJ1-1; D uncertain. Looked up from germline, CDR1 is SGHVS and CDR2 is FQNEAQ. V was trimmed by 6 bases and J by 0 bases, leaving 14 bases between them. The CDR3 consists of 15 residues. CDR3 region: CASSSTKLLNTEAFF. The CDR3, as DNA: TGTGCCAGCAGTTCAACTAAACTTCTGAACACTGAAGCTTTCTTT.

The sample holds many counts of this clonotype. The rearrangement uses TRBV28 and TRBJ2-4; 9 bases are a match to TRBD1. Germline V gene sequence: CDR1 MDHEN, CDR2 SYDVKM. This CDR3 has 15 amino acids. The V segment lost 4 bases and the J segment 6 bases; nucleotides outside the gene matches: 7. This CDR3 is CASSSTGGVRNIQYF. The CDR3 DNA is TGTGCCAGCAGTTCCACAGGGGGCGTCAGAAACATTCAGTACTTC. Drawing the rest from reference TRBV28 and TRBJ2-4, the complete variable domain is DVKVTQSSRYLVKRTGEKVFLECVQDMDHENMFWYRQDPGLGLRLIYFSYDVKMKEKGDIPEGYSVSREKKERFSLILESASTNQTSMYLCASSSTGGVRNIQYFGAGTRLSVL.

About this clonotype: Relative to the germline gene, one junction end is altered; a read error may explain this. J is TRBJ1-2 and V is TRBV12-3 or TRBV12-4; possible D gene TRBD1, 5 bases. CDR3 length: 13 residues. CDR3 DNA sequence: TGTGCCAGCAGTTTGCCGACAGAGCATGGCCACACCTTC. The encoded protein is CASSLPTEHGHTF.

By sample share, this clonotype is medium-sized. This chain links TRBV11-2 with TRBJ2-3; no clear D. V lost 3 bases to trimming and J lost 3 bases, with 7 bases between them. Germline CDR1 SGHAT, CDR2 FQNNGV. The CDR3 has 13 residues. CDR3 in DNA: TGTGCCAGCAGCTTCCTCGGGACAGATACGCAGTATTTT. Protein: CASSFLGTDTQYF. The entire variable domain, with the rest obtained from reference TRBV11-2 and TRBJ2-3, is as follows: EAGVAQSPRYKIIEKRQSVAFWCNPISGHATLYWYQQILGQGPKLLIQFQNNGVVDDSQLPKDRFSAERLKGVDSTLKIQPAKLEDSAVYLCASSFLGTDTQYFGPGTRLTVL.

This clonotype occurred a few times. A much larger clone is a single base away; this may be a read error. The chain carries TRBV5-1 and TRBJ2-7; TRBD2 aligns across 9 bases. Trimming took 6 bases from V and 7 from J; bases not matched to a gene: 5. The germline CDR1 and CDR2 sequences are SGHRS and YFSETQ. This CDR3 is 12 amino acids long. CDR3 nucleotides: TGCGCCAGCAACTCCCTAGCGGGAGAGCAGTACTTC. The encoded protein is CASNSLAGEQYF.

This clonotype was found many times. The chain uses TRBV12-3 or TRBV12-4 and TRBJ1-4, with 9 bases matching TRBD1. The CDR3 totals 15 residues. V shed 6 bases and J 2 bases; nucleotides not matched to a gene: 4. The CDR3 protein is CASSPGQGTNEKLFF. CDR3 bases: TGTGCCAGCAGCCCGGGACAGGGTACTAATGAAAAACTGTTTTTT.

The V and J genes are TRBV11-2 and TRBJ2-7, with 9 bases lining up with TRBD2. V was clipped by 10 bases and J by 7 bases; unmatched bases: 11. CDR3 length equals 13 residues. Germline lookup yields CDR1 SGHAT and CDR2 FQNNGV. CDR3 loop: CANAPGLAKEQYF. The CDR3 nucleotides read TGTGCCAACGCCCCGGGACTAGCAAAGGAGCAGTACTTC.

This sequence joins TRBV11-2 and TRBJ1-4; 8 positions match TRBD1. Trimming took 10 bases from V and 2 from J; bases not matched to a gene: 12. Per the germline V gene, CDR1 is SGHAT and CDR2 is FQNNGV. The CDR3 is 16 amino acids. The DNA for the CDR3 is TGTGCCAACAGTATCGGACAGGGAAACACTAATGAAAAACTGTTTTTT. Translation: CANSIGQGNTNEKLFF.

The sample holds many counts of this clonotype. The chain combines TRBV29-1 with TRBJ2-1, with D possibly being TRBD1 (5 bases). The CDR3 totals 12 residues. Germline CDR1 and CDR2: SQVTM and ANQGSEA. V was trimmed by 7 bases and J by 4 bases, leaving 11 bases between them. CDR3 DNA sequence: TGCAGCGACAGGATTGATTACAATGAGCAGTTCTTC. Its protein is CSDRIDYNEQFF.

This CDR3 is CASSFGLGRGETQYF. CDR3 DNA sequence: TGTGCCAGCAGTTTTGGGTTGGGGAGAGGAGAGACCCAGTACTTC. The genes are TRBV28 and TRBJ2-5, with D maybe TRBD2 (5 bases). The germline V gene encodes CDR1 MDHEN and CDR2 SYDVKM. Trimming shortened V by 3 bases and J by 4 bases, and 15 bases separated the two germline ends. The CDR3 has 15 amino acids. Complete variable domain (other parts from reference TRBV28 and TRBJ2-5): DVKVTQSSRYLVKRTGEKVFLECVQDMDHENMFWYRQDPGLGLRLIYFSYDVKMKEKGDIPEGYSVSREKKERFSLILESASTNQTSMYLCASSFGLGRGETQYFGPGTRLLVL.

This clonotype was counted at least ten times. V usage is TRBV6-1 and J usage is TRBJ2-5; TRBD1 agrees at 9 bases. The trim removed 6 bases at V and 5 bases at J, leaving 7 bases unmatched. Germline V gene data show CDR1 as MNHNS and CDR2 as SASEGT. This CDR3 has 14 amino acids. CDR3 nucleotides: TGTGCCAGCAGCCGACAGGGGGGTTCCGAGACCCAGTACTTC. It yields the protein CASSRQGGSETQYF.

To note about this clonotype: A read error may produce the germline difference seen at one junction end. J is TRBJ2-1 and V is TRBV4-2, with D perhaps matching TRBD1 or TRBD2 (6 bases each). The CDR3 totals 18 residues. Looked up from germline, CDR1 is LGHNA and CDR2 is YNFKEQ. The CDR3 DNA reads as TGCGCCATCAGCCAACAGGGCCGGGGGACGATTTCATACAATGAGCAGTTCTTC. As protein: CAISQQGRGTISYNEQFF.

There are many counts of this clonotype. The CDR3 region has the DNA TGTGCCAGCAGTTTAGCAGTGGTTAATCAGCCCCAGCATTTT. Translating it yields CASSLAVVNQPQHF. The chain is built from TRBV12-3 or TRBV12-4 and TRBJ1-5; no reliable D call. With 0 bases removed from V and 4 bases from J, the gap between germline ends came to 7 bases. This CDR3 has 14 amino acids.